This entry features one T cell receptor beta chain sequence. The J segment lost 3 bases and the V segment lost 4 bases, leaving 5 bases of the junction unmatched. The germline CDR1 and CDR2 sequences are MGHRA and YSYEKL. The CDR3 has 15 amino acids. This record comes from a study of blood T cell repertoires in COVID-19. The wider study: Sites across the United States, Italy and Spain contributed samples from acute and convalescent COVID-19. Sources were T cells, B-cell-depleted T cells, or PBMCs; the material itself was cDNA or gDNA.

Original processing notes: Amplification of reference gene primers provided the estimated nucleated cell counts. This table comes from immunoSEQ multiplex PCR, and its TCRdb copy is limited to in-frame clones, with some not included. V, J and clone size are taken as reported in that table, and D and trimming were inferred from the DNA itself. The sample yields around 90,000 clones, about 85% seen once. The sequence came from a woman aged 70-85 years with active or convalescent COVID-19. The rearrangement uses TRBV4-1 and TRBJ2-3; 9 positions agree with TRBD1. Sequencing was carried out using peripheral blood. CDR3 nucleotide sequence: TGCGCCAGCAGCCTAAGACAGGGGGGGACAGATACGCAGTATTTT. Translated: CASSLRQGGTDTQYF.